This paragraph covers one TCR beta chain sequence. There is no known antigen for this receptor. No base quality information exists; no much larger clone differs at one position. This entry comes from a study of post-analysis software for immune sequencing data (dated by TCRdb to between 2015 and 2016). The study in broad terms: Disease courses on record covered relapsing-remitting, secondary progressive and progressive-relapsing multiple sclerosis, though some patients had no subtype annotation. The multiple sclerosis patient repertoires were compared with about a dozen previously published healthy control repertoires from donors aged roughly 6 to 27 years. A subset of samples was prepared in parallel using single-end sample barcoding, then pooled and co-amplified after Illumina adapter ligation.

Results and caveats for the whole study, not just this receptor: Normalized Chao1 diversity was significantly lower in multiple sclerosis patients than controls, suggesting substantial peripheral T-cell clonal expansion. Patients showed significantly higher frequencies than controls for five TRBV segments, among them TRBV5-6, TRBV5-1 and TRBV20-1. The multiple sclerosis patient group was slightly younger than the control group. Strong co-clustering of samples prepared in the same batch was shown by direct clustering with F measure, prompting a batch-effect correction.

Based on the germline V gene, the CDR1 and CDR2 sequences are SGHAT and FQNNGV. Inclusive of the bounding cysteine and phenylalanine, the CDR3 is 15 residues long. Only the CDR3 portion is preserved as DNA: 45 bases, with reading frame beginning at the first base. Compared with germline, V lacks 2 bases and J lacks 4 bases; bases without a gene match: 3. TCR beta repertoires were profiled from peripheral blood of 10 to 15 young patients with multiple sclerosis to demonstrate the VDJtools post-analysis software. Multiple sclerosis patients were children and adolescents aged about 6 to 17 years. Preparation of the library involved PCR. Sequencing took place on an Illumina HiSeq 2500. To reduce PCR and sequencing biases, unique molecular identifiers were incorporated into the TCR beta cDNA libraries. About 0.5 million cDNA molecules were obtained for every 1 to 10 million input T cells, so each molecule roughly corresponded to one T cell. The same protocol used for the earlier healthy control dataset was applied to prepare and sequence the patient libraries. Samples belonging to the same batch were prepared together, multiplexed and sequenced on a shared HiSeq lane. The paper's data handling went like this. MIGEC handled the raw barcoded reads, throwing out single-read molecular identifier groups before consensus assembly and CDR3 extraction. Clonotype tables were post-analysed with VDJtools, normalizing diversity by down-sampling all datasets to the smallest sample size. Repertoire overlap clustering matched CDR3 amino acid but not nucleotide sequences to correct batch-related cross-sample contamination. TCRdb redid the processing of the public reads, applying fastp at Q25 and MiXCR, and retained in-frame beta chains. Every CDR3 protein is listed once, alongside the most common genes and DNA of its rows. Here the V and J calls rest on TCRdb's processing, not on the authors' analysis. Here the sample has roughly 180,000 distinct CDR3 sequences; 30% occur a single time. The biggest ten clones account for more than 1.3% of the sample.

Sample: blood. This sequence originates from a girl aged 10 to 17 with multiple sclerosis. The rearrangement combines TRBV11-2 with TRBJ2-3, with 10 bases in between that match TRBD2. At the DNA level, the sequence is TGTGCCAGCAGCTTATCAGCGGGAGGGGCAGATACGCAGTATTTT. This codes for CASSLSAGGADTQYF.